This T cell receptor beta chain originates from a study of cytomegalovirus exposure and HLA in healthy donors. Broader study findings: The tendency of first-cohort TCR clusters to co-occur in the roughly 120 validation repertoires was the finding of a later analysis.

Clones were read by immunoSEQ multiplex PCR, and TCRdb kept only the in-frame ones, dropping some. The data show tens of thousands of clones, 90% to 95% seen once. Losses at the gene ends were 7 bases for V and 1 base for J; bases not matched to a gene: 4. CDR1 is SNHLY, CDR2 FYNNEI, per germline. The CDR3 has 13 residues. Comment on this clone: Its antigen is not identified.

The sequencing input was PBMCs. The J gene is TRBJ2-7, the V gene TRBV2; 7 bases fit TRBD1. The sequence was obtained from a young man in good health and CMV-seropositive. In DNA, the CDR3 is TGTGCCAGCAAGACAGGGATATCCTACGAGCAGTACTTC. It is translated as CASKTGISYEQYF.